This TCR beta chain derives from a study of OX40 agonist ivuxolimab in advanced cancers. About the study: As their treatment, patients were administered ivuxolimab, an agonistic anti-OX40 (CD134) antibody.

The study's findings and limits: Doses of 0.1 to 3.0 mg/kg were accompanied by clonal expansion of CD4+ and CD8+ blood T cells by week 6.

In germline, CDR1 is SGHDN, CDR2 FVKESK. Trimming pared 4 bases from V and 0 bases from J, leaving 12 bases between. The CDR3 length is 15 residues. Only in-frame clones appear in the TCRdb table, and some are missing; sequencing was by immunoSEQ multiplex PCR. This table holds more than 50,000 clones, about 85% found once. With regard to this clone: What it recognizes is unknown.

The sequence was collected from an adult with an advanced solid tumor such as melanoma, head and neck, liver or kidney cancer. V and J are TRBV14 and TRBJ1-1, with D possibly TRBD1 on 5 matching bases. The starting material was CD4+ or CD8+ T cells sorted from blood, obtained in a trial of the OX40 agonist ivuxolimab. CDR3 nucleotide sequence: TGTGCCAGCAGCCGGGGGTCTCTATTGAACACTGAAGCTTTCTTT. Translated: CASSRGSLLNTEAFF.